This TCR beta chain was recorded in a study of blood T cell repertoires in COVID-19. Overall study: COVID-19 samples collected from the United States, Italy and Spain covered acute and convalescent phases.

Sequenced by immunoSEQ multiplex PCR; TCRdb stores in-frame clones only, minus some. This sample has about 27,000 clones, with around 60% found just once. Trimming cost V 5 bases and J 7 bases; bases outside gene matches: 9. The V gene's germline CDR1 is MNHEY and CDR2 SMNVEV (reference sequence). This CDR3 comprises 14 residues. The sequence was collected from a man between 60 and 75 years old with active or convalescent COVID-19. The source material was peripheral blood. This rearrangement joins TRBV27 to TRBJ2-7; 9 positions match TRBD2. CDR3 loop: CASSVAGGPREQYF. In DNA form, the CDR3 reads TGTGCCAGCAGTGTGGCGGGGGGGCCAAGGGAGCAGTACTTC.